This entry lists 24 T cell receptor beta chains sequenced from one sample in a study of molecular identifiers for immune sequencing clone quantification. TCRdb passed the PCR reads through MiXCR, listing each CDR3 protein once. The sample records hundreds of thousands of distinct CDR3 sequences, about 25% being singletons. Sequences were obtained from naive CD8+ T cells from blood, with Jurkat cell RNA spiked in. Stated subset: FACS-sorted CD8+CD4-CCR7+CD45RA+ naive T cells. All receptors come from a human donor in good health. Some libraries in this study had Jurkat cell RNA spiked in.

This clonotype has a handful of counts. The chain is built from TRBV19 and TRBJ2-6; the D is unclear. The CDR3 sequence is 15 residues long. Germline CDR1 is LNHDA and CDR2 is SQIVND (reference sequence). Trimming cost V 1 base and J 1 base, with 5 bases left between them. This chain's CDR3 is CASSIAGSGANVLTF. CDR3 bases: TGTGCCAGTAGTATAGCAGGATCTGGGGCCAACGTCCTGACTTTC. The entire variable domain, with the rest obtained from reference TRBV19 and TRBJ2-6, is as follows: DGGITQSPKYLFRKEGQNVTLSCEQNLNHDAMYWYRQDPGQGLRLIYYSQIVNDFQKGDIAEGYSVSREKKESFPLTVTSAQKNPTAFYLCASSIAGSGANVLTFGAGSRLTVL.

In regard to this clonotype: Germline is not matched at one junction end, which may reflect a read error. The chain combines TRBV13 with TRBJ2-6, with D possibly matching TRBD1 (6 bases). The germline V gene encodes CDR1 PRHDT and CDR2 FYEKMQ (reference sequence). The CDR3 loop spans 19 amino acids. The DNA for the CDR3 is TGTGCCTGCAGCTTAGGACCAGGGGTCCCCAGCTCTGGGGCCAACGTCCTGACTTTC. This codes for CACSLGPGVPSSGANVLTF. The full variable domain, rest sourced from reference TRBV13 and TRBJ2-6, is AAGVIQSPRHLIKEKRETATLKCYPIPRHDTVYWYQQGPGQDPQFLISFYEKMQSDKGSIPDRFSAQQFSDYHSELNMSSLELGDSALYFCACSLGPGVPSSGANVLTFGAGSRLTVL.

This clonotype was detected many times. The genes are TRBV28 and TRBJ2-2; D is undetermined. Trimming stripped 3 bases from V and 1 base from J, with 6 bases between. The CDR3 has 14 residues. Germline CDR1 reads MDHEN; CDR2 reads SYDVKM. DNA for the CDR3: TGTGCCAGCAGTTTCAGGTTGAACACCGGGGAGCTGTTTTTT. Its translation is CASSFRLNTGELFF.

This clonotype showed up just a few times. The CDR3: CASSPLIKHIQETQYF. In DNA, the CDR3 is TGTGCCAGCAGCCCTTTGATTAAGCACATACAAGAGACCCAGTACTTC. This rearrangement joins TRBV7-9 to TRBJ2-5; D gene unclear. V lost 5 bases, J lost 2 bases, and 18 bases lay in between. Germline CDR1 reads SEHNR; CDR2 reads FQNEAQ (reference sequence). The CDR3 consists of 16 residues.

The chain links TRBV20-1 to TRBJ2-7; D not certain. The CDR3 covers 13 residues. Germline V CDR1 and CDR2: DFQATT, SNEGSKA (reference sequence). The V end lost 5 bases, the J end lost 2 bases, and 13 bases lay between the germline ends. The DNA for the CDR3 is TGCAGTGCTCGGCGCGGTGCTACCTACGAGCAGTACTTC. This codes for CSARRGATYEQYF.

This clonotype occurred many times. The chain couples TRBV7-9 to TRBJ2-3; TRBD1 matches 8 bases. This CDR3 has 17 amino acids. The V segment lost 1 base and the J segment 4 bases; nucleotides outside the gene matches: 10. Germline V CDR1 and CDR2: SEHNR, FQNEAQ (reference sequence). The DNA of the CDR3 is TGTGCCAGCAGCTTAGTTGGCCGCGACAGGGGACCAGATACGCAGTATTTT. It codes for CASSLVGRDRGPDTQYF. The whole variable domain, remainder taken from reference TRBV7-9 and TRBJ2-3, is DTGVSQNPRHKITKRGQNVTFRCDPISEHNRLYWYRQTLGQGPEFLTYFQNEAQLEKSRLLSDRFSAERPKGSFSTLEIQRTEQGDSAMYLCASSLVGRDRGPDTQYFGPGTRLTVL.

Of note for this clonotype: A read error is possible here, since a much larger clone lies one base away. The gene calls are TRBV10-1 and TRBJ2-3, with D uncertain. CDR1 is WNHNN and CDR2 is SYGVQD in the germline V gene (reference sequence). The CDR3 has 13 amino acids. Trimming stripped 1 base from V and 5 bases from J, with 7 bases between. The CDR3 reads CASSEYRVDTQYF. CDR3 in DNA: TGCGCCAGCAGTGAGTACAGAGTAGATACGCAGTATTTT.

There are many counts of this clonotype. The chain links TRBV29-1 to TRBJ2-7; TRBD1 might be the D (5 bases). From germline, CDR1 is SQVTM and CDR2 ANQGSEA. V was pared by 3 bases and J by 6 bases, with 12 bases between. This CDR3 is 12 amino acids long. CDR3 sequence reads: CSVDGASAEQYF. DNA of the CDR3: TGCAGCGTTGATGGGGCGTCGGCCGAGCAGTACTTC.

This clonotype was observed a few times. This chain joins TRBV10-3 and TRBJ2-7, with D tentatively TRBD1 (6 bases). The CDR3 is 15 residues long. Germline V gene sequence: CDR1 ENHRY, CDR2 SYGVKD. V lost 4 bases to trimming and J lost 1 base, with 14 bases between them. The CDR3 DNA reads TGTGCCATCAGTGGGACTCGGACAGCGTCCTACGAGCAGTACTTC. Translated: CAISGTRTASYEQYF.

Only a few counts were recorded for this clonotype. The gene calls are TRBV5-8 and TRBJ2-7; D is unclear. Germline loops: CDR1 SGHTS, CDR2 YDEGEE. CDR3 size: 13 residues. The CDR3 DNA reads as TGTTTACCCCCGGGCCAGATAGCCTACGAGCAGTACTTC. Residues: CLPPGQIAYEQYF. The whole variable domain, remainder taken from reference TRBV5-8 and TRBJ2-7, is EAGVTQSPTHLIKTRGQQATLRCSPISGHTSVYWYQQALGLGLQFLLWYDEGEERNRGNFPPRFSGRQFPNYSSELNVNALELEDSALYLCLPPGQIAYEQYFGPGTRLTVT.

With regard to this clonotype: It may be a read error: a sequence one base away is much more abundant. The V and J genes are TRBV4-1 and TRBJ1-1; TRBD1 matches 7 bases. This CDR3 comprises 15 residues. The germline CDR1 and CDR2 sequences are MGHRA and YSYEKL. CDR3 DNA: TGCGCCAGAAGCCAGCTTTCACAGGGGAGCCCTGAAGCTTTCTTT. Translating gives CARSQLSQGSPEAFF.

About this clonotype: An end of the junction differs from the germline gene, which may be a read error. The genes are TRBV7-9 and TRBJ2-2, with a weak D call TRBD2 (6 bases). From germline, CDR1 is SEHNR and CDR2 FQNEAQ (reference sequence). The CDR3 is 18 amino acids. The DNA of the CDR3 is TGTGCCCGCAGCTCCGCCCGGGGCGGGGACGCGAACACCGGGGAGCTGTTTTTT. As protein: CARSSARGGDANTGELFF.

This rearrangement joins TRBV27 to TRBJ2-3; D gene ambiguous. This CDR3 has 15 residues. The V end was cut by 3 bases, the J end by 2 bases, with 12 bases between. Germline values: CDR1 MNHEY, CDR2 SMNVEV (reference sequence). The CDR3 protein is CASSLAALYTDTQYF. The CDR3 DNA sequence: TGTGCCAGCAGTTTGGCAGCTCTATACACAGATACGCAGTATTTT.

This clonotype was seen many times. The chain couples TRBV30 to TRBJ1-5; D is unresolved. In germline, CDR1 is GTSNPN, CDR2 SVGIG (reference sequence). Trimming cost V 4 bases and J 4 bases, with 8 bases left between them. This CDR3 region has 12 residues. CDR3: CAWTHGNQPQHF. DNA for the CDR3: TGTGCCTGGACCCACGGGAATCAGCCCCAGCATTTT.

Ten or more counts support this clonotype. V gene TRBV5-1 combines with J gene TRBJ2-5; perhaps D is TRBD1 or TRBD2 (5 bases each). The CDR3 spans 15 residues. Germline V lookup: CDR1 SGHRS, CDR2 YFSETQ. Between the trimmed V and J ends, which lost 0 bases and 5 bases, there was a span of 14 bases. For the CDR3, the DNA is TGCGCCAGCAGCTTGGATGGGGGTACAGGCGAGACCCAGTACTTC. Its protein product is CASSLDGGTGETQYF.

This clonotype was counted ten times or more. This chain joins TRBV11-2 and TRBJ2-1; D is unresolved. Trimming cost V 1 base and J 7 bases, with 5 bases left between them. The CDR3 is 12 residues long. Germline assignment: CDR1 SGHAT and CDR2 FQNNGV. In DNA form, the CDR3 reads TGTGCCAGCAGCTTAGTCTGGAATGAGCAGTTCTTC. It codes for CASSLVWNEQFF.

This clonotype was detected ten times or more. The chain's CDR3 is CASSQTDSIVYEQYF. For the CDR3, the DNA is TGCGCCAGCAGCCAGACGGACAGCATAGTCTACGAGCAGTACTTC. The rearrangement links TRBV4-1 to TRBJ2-7, with TRBD1 as a possible D gene (6 bases). The germline V and J ends were trimmed by 3 bases and 3 bases, with 15 bases remaining between them. The CDR3 is 15 residues long. CDR1 is MGHRA and CDR2 is YSYEKL in the germline V gene.

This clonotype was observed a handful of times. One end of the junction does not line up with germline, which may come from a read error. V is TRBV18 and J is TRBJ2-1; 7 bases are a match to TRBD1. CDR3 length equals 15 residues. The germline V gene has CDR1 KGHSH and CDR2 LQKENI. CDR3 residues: CASSPLGTEYNEQFF. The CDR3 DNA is TGTGCCAGCTCCCCACTCGGGACAGAGTACAATGAGCAGTTCTTC.

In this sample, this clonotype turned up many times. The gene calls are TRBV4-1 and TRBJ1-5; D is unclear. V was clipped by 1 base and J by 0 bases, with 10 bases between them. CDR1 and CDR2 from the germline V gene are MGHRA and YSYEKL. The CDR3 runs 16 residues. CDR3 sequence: CASSQVHSNSNQPQHF. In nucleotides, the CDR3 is TGCGCCAGCAGCCAAGTTCACAGCAATAGCAATCAGCCCCAGCATTTT.

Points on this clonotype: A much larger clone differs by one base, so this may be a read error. CDR3 amino acids: CATEAPGWNTGELLF. The CDR3 nucleotides are TGTGCCACCGAGGCCCCAGGGTGGAACACCGGGGAGCTGCTTTTT. This chain connects TRBV24-1 to TRBJ2-2; D possibly matches TRBD1 or TRBD2 (5 bases each). The CDR3 runs 15 residues. CDR1 is KGHDR, CDR2 SFDVKD, per germline.

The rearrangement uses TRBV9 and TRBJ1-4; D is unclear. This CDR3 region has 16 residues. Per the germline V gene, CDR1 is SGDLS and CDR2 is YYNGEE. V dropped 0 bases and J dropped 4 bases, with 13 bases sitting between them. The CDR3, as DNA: TGTGCCAGCAGCGTAGCAAAATCCGGAGATAATGAAAAACTGTTTTTT. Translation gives CASSVAKSGDNEKLFF.

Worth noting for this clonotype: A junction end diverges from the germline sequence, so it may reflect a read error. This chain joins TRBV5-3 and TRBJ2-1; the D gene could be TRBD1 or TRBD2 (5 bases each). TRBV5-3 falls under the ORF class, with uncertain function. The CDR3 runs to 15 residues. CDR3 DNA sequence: TGTGCCAGCAGCTCCCTCACCGGGGCCAGCAATGAGCAGTTCTTC. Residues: CASSSLTGASNEQFF.

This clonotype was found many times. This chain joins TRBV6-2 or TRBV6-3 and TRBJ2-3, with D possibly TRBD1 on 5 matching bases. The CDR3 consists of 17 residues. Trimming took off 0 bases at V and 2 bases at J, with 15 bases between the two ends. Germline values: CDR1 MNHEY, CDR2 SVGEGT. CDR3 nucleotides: TGTGCCAGCAGTTACTCGCCGACAGCCCTAAACACAGATACGCAGTATTTT. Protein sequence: CASSYSPTALNTDTQYF.

CDR3 loop: CASSWPDYGYTF. CDR3 nucleotides: TGTGCCAGCAGCTGGCCCGACTATGGCTACACCTTC. J is TRBJ1-2 and V is TRBV9; no clear D. This CDR3 has 12 amino acids. Germline V gene sequence: CDR1 SGDLS, CDR2 YYNGEE. With 4 bases removed from V and 3 bases from J, the gap between germline ends came to 7 bases.